The 25 T cell receptor beta chains listed next were all sequenced from one sample in a study of T cells in Graves' hyperthyroidism and ophthalmopathy. It was RNA transcripts that yielded the amplified TCR beta CDR3 regions. The TCR CDR3 was amplified in a first-round RT-PCR using the HTBI primer set. Each CDR3 protein is one row after TCRdb ran MiXCR on the multiplex PCR reads. There are fewer than 550,000 distinct CDR3 sequences in the sample; 15% to 18% occur only once, and 12% to 15% lies in the top ten. Sample: blood. The receptors were sampled from a woman aged 18-29 years with Graves' hyperthyroidism.

This chain joins TRBV4-3 and TRBJ2-1; D is undetermined. This CDR3 is 17 amino acids long. Trimming cost V 3 bases and J 5 bases, with 20 bases left between them. Germline values: CDR1 LGHNA, CDR2 YSLEER. CDR3 nucleotides: TGCGCCAGCAGCCAGGGCTCACATAGGCATGCCGACAATGAGCAGTTCTTC. This gives the protein CASSQGSHRHADNEQFF.

This clonotype was seen repeatedly, ten times or more. The chain links TRBV6-2 or TRBV6-3 to TRBJ1-2, with D possibly being TRBD1 (5 bases). V dropped 5 bases and J dropped 2 bases, with 12 bases sitting between them. Germline CDR1 MNHEY, CDR2 SVGEGT. The CDR3 has 14 residues. DNA of the CDR3: TGTGCCAGCAGTGCGACAGCCTCGAACTATGGCTACACCTTC. It encodes CASSATASNYGYTF.

CDR3 sequence reads: CASSSRTVGGQPQHF. CDR3 sequence (DNA): TGTGCCAGCAGCTCCCGGACAGTGGGAGGTCAGCCCCAGCATTTT. The V gene is TRBV9, the J gene TRBJ1-5; the D gene is possibly TRBD1 (6 bases). This CDR3 spans 15 amino acids. V gave up 4 bases and J gave up 6 bases, with 17 bases separating them. Germline V lookup: CDR1 SGDLS, CDR2 YYNGEE.

The chain combines TRBV11-3 with TRBJ2-7; perhaps TRBD1 as D (7 bases). Germline CDR1 and CDR2: SGHNT and YENEEA. Trimming pared 4 bases from V and 4 bases from J, leaving 17 bases between. The CDR3 extends over 15 amino acids. The chain's CDR3 is CASSSGVQGRYEQYF. In nucleotides, the CDR3 is TGTGCCAGCAGCTCAGGGGTACAGGGGAGGTACGAGCAGTACTTC.

This clonotype has at least ten counts. The chain couples TRBV3-1 to TRBJ1-2, with a weak D call TRBD1 (5 bases). Per germline, CDR1 LGHDT and CDR2 YNNKEL (reference sequence). Trimming removed 3 bases at V and 6 bases at J, with 8 bases between. This CDR3 has 12 residues. The CDR3: CASSQGGHGYTF. DNA of the CDR3: TGTGCCAGCAGCCAGGGGGGTCATGGCTACACCTTC.

In its sample, this clonotype was seen many times. The chain employs TRBV12-3 or TRBV12-4 and TRBJ2-1; possible D gene TRBD2, 5 bases. The CDR3 has 12 residues. Trimming cost V 8 bases and J 8 bases, with 13 bases left between them. The CDR3 is CASGGPWDEQFF. CDR3 in DNA: TGTGCCAGCGGAGGACCCTGGGATGAGCAGTTCTTC.

This clonotype was recorded many times. As DNA, the CDR3 is TGCGCCAGCAGCCAACGCTCCGGGACTAGCGGTCCCGGGGAGCTGTTTTTT. Encoded protein: CASSQRSGTSGPGELFF. This chain links TRBV5-1 with TRBJ2-2; TRBD2 agrees at 11 bases. The CDR3 extends over 17 amino acids. The germline gives CDR1 SGHRS, CDR2 YFSETQ. Germline trimming cut 4 bases from V and 6 bases from J; bases unmatched to any gene: 11.

In its sample, this clonotype was seen many times. The chain uses TRBV4-3 and TRBJ1-1; unclear D gene. Trimming stripped 0 bases from V and 3 bases from J, with 2 bases between. The germline gives CDR1 LGHNA, CDR2 YSLEER. The CDR3 has 12 residues. CDR3 nucleotides: TGCGCCAGCAGCCAAGACGACACTGAAGCTTTCTTT. It translates to CASSQDDTEAFF.

The CDR3 DNA is TGTGCCAGCAGCCCTGGGACTAGCGGGACGGGGGAGCTGTTTTTT. It translates to CASSPGTSGTGELFF. This rearrangement joins TRBV7-3 to TRBJ2-2; 13 nucleotides line up with TRBD2. V dropped 5 bases and J dropped 8; count of bases not matched to a gene: 5. CDR3 size: 15 residues. Germline CDR1 and CDR2: SGHTA and FQGTGA.

The chain combines TRBV28 with TRBJ1-4; D gene ambiguous. The CDR3 spans 13 residues. Germline V CDR1 and CDR2: MDHEN, SYDVKM. V lost 5 bases to trimming and J lost 8 bases, with 12 bases between them. This CDR3 reads CASSQTDGEKLFF. The CDR3 DNA sequence: TGTGCCAGCAGTCAGACGGACGGCGAAAAACTGTTTTTT.

In its sample, this clonotype was seen many times. The chain links TRBV5-1 to TRBJ2-5; maybe TRBD1 (5 bases). Germline V gene data show CDR1 as SGHRS and CDR2 as YFSETQ. The germline V and J ends were trimmed by 3 bases and 0 bases, with 15 bases remaining between them. The length of the CDR3 is 16 residues. CDR3 sequence: CASSYDSAEYQETQYF. The CDR3 DNA reads as TGCGCCAGCAGCTATGACAGCGCAGAGTACCAAGAGACCCAGTACTTC.

There are many counts of this clonotype. The chain has TRBV2 and TRBJ1-1; possible D gene TRBD1, 6 bases. The germline gives CDR1 SNHLY, CDR2 FYNNEI. V lost 3 bases and J lost 0, with 8 bases in between. This CDR3 is 14 amino acids long. Here the CDR3 DNA reads TGTGCCAGCAGTGACAGGGGCATGAACACTGAAGCTTTCTTT. Protein product: CASSDRGMNTEAFF.

This clonotype was found many times. The chain uses TRBV6-1 and TRBJ2-1, with 9 bases that match TRBD1. CDR1 and CDR2 (germline): MNHNS, SASEGT. The V and J ends lost 6 bases and 7 bases, in that order; junction bases with no gene match: 10. This CDR3 spans 15 amino acids. In DNA form, the CDR3 reads TGTGCCAGCAGACACCGGGACAGGGTTTTGAATGAGCAGTTCTTC. This sequence encodes CASRHRDRVLNEQFF.

This clonotype was detected many times. V usage is TRBV5-1 and J usage is TRBJ2-7, with no clear D. Trimming removed 0 bases at V and 6 bases at J, with 7 bases between. The CDR3 runs to 12 residues. Germline V lookup: CDR1 SGHRS, CDR2 YFSETQ. The CDR3, as DNA: TGCGCCAGCAGCTTGGACGAGATCGAGCAGTACTTC. Translating gives CASSLDEIEQYF.

The V and J genes are TRBV6-6 and TRBJ2-1; D call uncertain. The CDR3 is 16 residues long. V was cut by 0 bases and J by 1 base, with 10 bases left in between. Germline lookup yields CDR1 MNHNY and CDR2 SVGAGI (reference sequence). The CDR3 DNA follows: TGTGCCAGCAGTTACTCGTGGGCGAATTCCTACAATGAGCAGTTCTTC. It encodes CASSYSWANSYNEQFF.

This clonotype has just a few counts. V is TRBV3-1 and J is TRBJ2-5; TRBD2 might be the D (6 bases). This CDR3 contains 14 residues. Trimming shortened V by 0 bases and J by 4 bases, and 9 bases separated the two germline ends. Germline CDR1 and CDR2: LGHDT and YNNKEL (reference sequence). The CDR3 DNA sequence: TGTGCCAGCAGCCAAGAGCACGGGGGAGAGACCCAGTACTTC. This gives the protein CASSQEHGGETQYF.

This clonotype has only a few counts. This chain joins TRBV20-1 and TRBJ2-1; 12 bases agree with TRBD1. The germline V gene encodes CDR1 DFQATT and CDR2 SNEGSKA (reference sequence). The CDR3 is made up of 12 amino acids. V gave up 3 bases and J gave up 10 bases; unmatched junction bases: 1. This CDR3 reads CSARGTGGEQFF. In DNA, the CDR3 is TGCAGTGCTAGGGGGACAGGGGGCGAGCAGTTCTTC.

This chain uses TRBV29-1 with TRBJ1-1; the match to TRBD1 covers 12 bases. This CDR3 is 14 amino acids long. V was pared by 6 bases and J by 6 bases, with 8 bases of the junction left unmatched. Germline CDR1 reads SQVTM; CDR2 reads ANQGSEA. The CDR3 loop is CSVRPGTGGPEAFF. In nucleotides, the CDR3 is TGCAGCGTCCGCCCCGGGACAGGGGGCCCTGAAGCTTTCTTT.

The J gene is TRBJ1-2, the V gene TRBV6-2 or TRBV6-3; TRBD1 is a possible D gene (6 bases). Trimming cost V 4 bases and J 3 bases, with 18 bases left between them. Germline CDR1 MNHEY, CDR2 SVGEGT. The CDR3 covers 16 residues. The DNA for the CDR3 is TGTGCCAGCAGTTCCCCCGGCACAGGGATCCACTATGGCTACACCTTC. It specifies CASSSPGTGIHYGYTF.

This clonotype appeared many times. V usage is TRBV2 and J usage is TRBJ2-1; D not certain. CDR3 size: 15 residues. CDR1 is SNHLY, CDR2 FYNNEI, per germline. V was clipped by 5 bases and J by 8 bases, with 19 bases between them. The CDR3 sequence: CASSSRSFSGDEQFF. The CDR3 DNA reads TGTGCCAGCAGTTCTCGTAGCTTCTCTGGGGATGAGCAGTTCTTC.

This clonotype has at least ten counts. CDR3 coding DNA: TGTGCCAGTAGGCGATGGGAACTCGGGGGGGCGAACACTGAAGCTTTCTTT. Translating gives CASRRWELGGANTEAFF. The chain has TRBV19 and TRBJ1-1; TRBD1 might be the D (6 bases). Germline-derived CDR1 and CDR2 are LNHDA and SQIVND (reference sequence). V was pared by 6 bases and J by 1 base, with 21 bases between. CDR3 length: 17 amino acids.

The chain joins TRBV12-3 or TRBV12-4 to TRBJ1-5, with TRBD1 as a possible D gene (5 bases). V gave up 1 base and J gave up 5 bases, with 9 bases separating them. The CDR3 extends over 14 amino acids. The CDR3: CASSLDAGDQPQHF. The CDR3 DNA reads TGTGCCAGCAGTTTAGACGCGGGGGATCAGCCCCAGCATTTT.

The gene calls are TRBV6-2 or TRBV6-3 and TRBJ2-2; TRBD2 matches 8 bases. The CDR3 sequence is 16 residues long. Germline V gene sequence: CDR1 MNHEY, CDR2 SVGEGT. The trim removed 7 bases at V and 2 bases at J, leaving 9 bases unmatched. The CDR3 loop reads CASIPHSGANTGELFF. The DNA for the CDR3 is TGTGCCAGCATACCCCATAGCGGGGCAAACACCGGGGAGCTGTTTTTT.

This clonotype was picked up many times. The chain links TRBV20-1 to TRBJ2-7; no reliable D call. CDR1 and CDR2 from the germline V gene are DFQATT and SNEGSKA (reference sequence). The length of the CDR3 is 12 residues. Deletions cut 1 base from V and 3 bases from J, with 7 bases between. The CDR3 sequence: CSARVSFYEQYF. Here the CDR3 DNA reads TGCAGTGCTAGAGTCAGTTTCTACGAGCAGTACTTC.

This clonotype came up many times. The chain is built from TRBV7-3 and TRBJ2-7, with D possibly TRBD2 on 5 matching bases. CDR3 size: 18 residues. From germline, CDR1 is SGHTA and CDR2 FQGTGA. V lost 3 bases to trimming and J lost 0 bases, with 21 bases between them. The CDR3 DNA sequence: TGTGCCAGCAGCTTGGTACCGGTCGGGCCGGGGTCCTCCTACGAGCAGTACTTC. It translates to CASSLVPVGPGSSYEQYF. The full variable domain, with the rest looked up from reference TRBV7-3 and TRBJ2-7, is GAGVSQTPSNKVTEKGKYVELRCDPISGHTALYWYRQSLGQGPEFLIYFQGTGAADDSGLPNDRFFAVRPEGSVSTLKIQRTERGDSAVYLCASSLVPVGPGSSYEQYFGPGTRLTVT.